The 8 T cell receptor beta chains listed next were all sequenced from one sample in a study of cytomegalovirus exposure and HLA in healthy donors. PCR was performed using 60 Vbeta and 13 Jbeta primers. Generated by immunoSEQ multiplex PCR, the TCRdb table keeps only in-frame clones and is missing some. The sample lists about 160,000 clones, about 80% seen once, with roughly 1.3% in the top ten. Source material: PBMCs. The receptors stem from a woman between 45 and 60 years old in good health and CMV-seronegative.

This clone has just one count. Other DNA sequences in this sample translate to the same CDR3. The CDR3 sequence: CASSLGQTYEQYF. CDR3 in DNA: TGTGCCAGCAGTTTGGGGCAGACCTACGAGCAGTACTTC. The gene calls are TRBV27 and TRBJ2-7; maybe TRBD1 (5 bases). The germline V gene has CDR1 MNHEY and CDR2 SMNVEV (reference sequence). The CDR3 runs 13 residues. V dropped 3 bases and J dropped 2 bases, with 8 bases sitting between them.

The V and J genes are TRBV28 and TRBJ2-1, with 9 bases aligning to TRBD2. Trimming at V came to 2 bases and at J to 5 bases, leaving 13 bases not matched to a gene. The V gene's germline CDR1 is MDHEN and CDR2 SYDVKM. This CDR3 contains 18 residues. The CDR3: CASSLRGGGRAWDNEQFF. CDR3 in DNA: TGTGCCAGCAGTTTAAGGGGTGGCGGGAGGGCCTGGGACAATGAGCAGTTCTTC. Full variable domain (remainder filled in from reference TRBV28 and TRBJ2-1): DVKVTQSSRYLVKRTGEKVFLECVQDMDHENMFWYRQDPGLGLRLIYFSYDVKMKEKGDIPEGYSVSREKKERFSLILESASTNQTSMYLCASSLRGGGRAWDNEQFFGPGTRLTVL.

CDR3 sequence: CASRLQGAGEKLFF. The CDR3 bases are TGTGCCAGCAGGCTACAGGGGGCGGGTGAAAAACTGTTTTTT. The rearrangement links TRBV28 to TRBJ1-4, with 9 bases matching TRBD1. J was trimmed by 7 bases and V by 6 bases; bases with no gene match: 6. The CDR3 has 14 residues. Germline V gives CDR1 MDHEN, CDR2 SYDVKM.

This chain uses TRBV30 with TRBJ2-7; D not resolved. Germline assignment: CDR1 GTSNPN and CDR2 SVGIG (reference sequence). The germline V and J ends were trimmed by 4 bases and 0 bases, with 19 bases remaining between them. The CDR3 extends over 16 amino acids. The CDR3 loop is CAWIPVTGDSSYEQYF. DNA for the CDR3: TGTGCCTGGATCCCTGTCACCGGAGATAGCTCCTACGAGCAGTACTTC.

The CDR3 DNA reads as TGTGCCAGCAGCGGCCAGGGGTCGAACTATGGCTACACCTTC. This encodes CASSGQGSNYGYTF. The chain has TRBV9 and TRBJ1-2, with D perhaps TRBD1 (6 bases). Germline CDR1 SGDLS, CDR2 YYNGEE. Trimming removed 3 bases from V and 2 bases from J, with 11 bases in between. The CDR3 is 14 amino acids.

The V call is TRBV27, the J call TRBJ2-3; 13 bases are a match to TRBD2. Germline-derived CDR1 and CDR2 are MNHEY and SMNVEV (reference sequence). CDR3 length equals 15 residues. The trim removed 6 bases at V and 8 bases at J, leaving 8 bases unmatched. CDR3 bases: TGTGCCAGCAGAAGAGGGACTAGCGGGACGGTTACGCAGTATTTT. Its translation is CASRRGTSGTVTQYF.

The chain combines TRBV13 with TRBJ2-2; TRBD2 might be the D (6 bases). Germline V lookup: CDR1 PRHDT, CDR2 FYEKMQ (reference sequence). Trimming stripped 5 bases from V and 3 bases from J, with 22 bases between. The CDR3 consists of 18 residues. The DNA of the CDR3 is TGTGCCAGCAGCCGCAGCGCGGGGAGGACCCGAGACACCGGGGAGCTGTTTTTT. This encodes CASSRSAGRTRDTGELFF.

This clone came up a few times. V is TRBV4-3 and J is TRBJ1-5; D is unclear. This CDR3 region has 16 residues. V lost 0 bases, J lost 0 bases, and 9 bases lay in between. Germline V CDR1 and CDR2: LGHNA, YSLEER. This CDR3 reads CASSQDREDSNQPQHF. The CDR3 nucleotides read TGCGCCAGCAGCCAAGATCGGGAGGATAGCAATCAGCCCCAGCATTTT.